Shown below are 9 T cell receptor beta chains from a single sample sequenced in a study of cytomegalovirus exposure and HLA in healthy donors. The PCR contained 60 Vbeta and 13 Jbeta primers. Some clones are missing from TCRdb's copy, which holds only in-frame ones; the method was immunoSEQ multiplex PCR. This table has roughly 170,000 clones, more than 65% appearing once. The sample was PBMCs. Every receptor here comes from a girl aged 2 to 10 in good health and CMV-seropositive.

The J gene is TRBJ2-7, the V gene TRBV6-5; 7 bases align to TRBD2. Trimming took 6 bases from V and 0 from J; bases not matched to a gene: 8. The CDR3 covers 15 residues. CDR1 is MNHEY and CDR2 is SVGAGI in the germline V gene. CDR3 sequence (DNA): TGTGCCAGCAGCCTAGAAGCGGGAAGCTCCTACGAGCAGTACTTC. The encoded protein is CASSLEAGSSYEQYF.

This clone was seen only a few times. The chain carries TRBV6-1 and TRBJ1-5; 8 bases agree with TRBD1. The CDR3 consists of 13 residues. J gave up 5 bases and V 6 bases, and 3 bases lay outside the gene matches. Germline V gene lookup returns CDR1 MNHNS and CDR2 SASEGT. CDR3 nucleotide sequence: TGTGCCAGCAGGACAGGGGCGGATCAGCCCCAGCATTTT. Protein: CASRTGADQPQHF.

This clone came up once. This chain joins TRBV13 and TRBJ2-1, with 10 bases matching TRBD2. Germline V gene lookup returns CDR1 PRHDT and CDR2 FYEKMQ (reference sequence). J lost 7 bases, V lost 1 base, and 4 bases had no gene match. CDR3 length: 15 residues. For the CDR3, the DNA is TGTGCCAGCAGCTTAGAGCGGGGGGGCTGGAATGAGCAGTTCTTC. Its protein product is CASSLERGGWNEQFF.

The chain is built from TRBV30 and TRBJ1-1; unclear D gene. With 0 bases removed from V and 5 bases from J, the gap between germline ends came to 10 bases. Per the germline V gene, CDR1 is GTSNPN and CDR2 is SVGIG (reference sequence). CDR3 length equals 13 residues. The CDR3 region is CAWSVRVLTEAFF. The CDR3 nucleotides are TGTGCCTGGAGTGTCCGAGTTTTGACTGAAGCTTTCTTT.

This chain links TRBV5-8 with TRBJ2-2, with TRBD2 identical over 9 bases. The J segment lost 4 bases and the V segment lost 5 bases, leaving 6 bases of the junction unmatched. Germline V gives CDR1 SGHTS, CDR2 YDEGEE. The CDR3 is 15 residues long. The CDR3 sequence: CASRQREAGTGELFF. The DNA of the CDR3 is TGTGCCAGCAGACAGCGGGAGGCGGGCACCGGGGAGCTGTTTTTT.

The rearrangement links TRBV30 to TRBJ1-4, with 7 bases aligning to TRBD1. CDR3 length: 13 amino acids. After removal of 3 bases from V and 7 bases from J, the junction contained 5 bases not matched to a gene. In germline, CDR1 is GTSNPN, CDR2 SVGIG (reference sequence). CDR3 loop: CAWSRQGGEKLFF. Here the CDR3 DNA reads TGTGCCTGGAGCCGACAGGGCGGTGAAAAACTGTTTTTT. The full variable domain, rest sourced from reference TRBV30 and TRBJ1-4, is SQTIHQWPATLVQPVGSPLSLECTVEGTSNPNLYWYRQAAGRGLQLLFYSVGIGQISSEVPQNLSASRPQDRQFILSSKKLLLSDSGFYLCAWSRQGGEKLFFGSGTQLSVL.

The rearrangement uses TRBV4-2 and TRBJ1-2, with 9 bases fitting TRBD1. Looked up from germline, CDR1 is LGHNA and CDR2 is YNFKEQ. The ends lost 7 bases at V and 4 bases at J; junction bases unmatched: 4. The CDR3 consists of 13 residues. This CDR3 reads CASTTTGGYGYTF. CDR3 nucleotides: TGTGCCAGCACGACGACAGGGGGCTATGGCTACACCTTC.

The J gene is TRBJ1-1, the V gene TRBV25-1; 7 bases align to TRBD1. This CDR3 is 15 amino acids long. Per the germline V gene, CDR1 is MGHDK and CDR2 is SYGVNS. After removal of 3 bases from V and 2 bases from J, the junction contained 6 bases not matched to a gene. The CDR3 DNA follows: TGTGCCAGCAGTGACCACAGGGGCTATAACACTGAAGCTTTCTTT. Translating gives CASSDHRGYNTEAFF. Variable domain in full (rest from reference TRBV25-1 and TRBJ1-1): EADIYQTPRYLVIGTGKKITLECSQTMGHDKMYWYQQDPGMELHLIHYSYGVNSTEKGDLSSESTVSRIRTEHFPLTLESARPSHTSQYLCASSDHRGYNTEAFFGQGTRLTVV.

The CDR3 spells CASSLARDSPLHF. In DNA form, the CDR3 reads TGTGCCAGCAGTCTAGCGAGGGACTCACCCCTCCACTTT. The V call is TRBV5-6, the J call TRBJ1-6, with D tentatively TRBD1 (5 bases). CDR1 is SGHDT and CDR2 is YYEEEE in the germline V gene. This CDR3 has 13 residues. V was clipped by 5 bases and J by 10 bases, with 13 bases between them.